This TCR beta chain derives from a study of shared clonotypes between healthy human individuals. As for this clone: The antigen is undetermined.

CDR3 length: 18 residues. Trimming left V 4 bases short and J 2 bases short, with 22 bases between. CDR1 is KGHSH and CDR2 is LQKENI in the germline V gene. Libraries were prepared by immunoSEQ multiplex PCR; TCRdb keeps only in-frame clonotypes and omits some of them. Here the sample spans millions of clones, 90% to 95% being singletons. Study outcomes and limitations: The diversity represented, both genetic and in exposure history, was limited by few donors. A generally larger estimated richness was seen in naive subsets than in memory subsets.

The sequencing input was naive CD4+ T cells sorted from blood. As to subset: CD45RA+ positively selected. The chain couples TRBV18 to TRBJ2-3, with D maybe TRBD2 (7 bases). The receptor comes from a man younger than 35 in good health. CDR3 DNA: TGTGCCAGCTCACTTCGATTCCAGCGGGACACAAACACAGATACGCAGTATTTT. This gives the protein CASSLRFQRDTNTDTQYF. Full variable domain (missing parts from reference TRBV18 and TRBJ2-3): NAGVMQNPRHLVRRRGQEARLRCSPMKGHSHVYWYRQLPEEGLKFMVYLQKENIIDESGMPKERFSAEFPKEGPSILRIQQVVRGDSAAYFCASSLRFQRDTNTDTQYFGPGTRLTVL.